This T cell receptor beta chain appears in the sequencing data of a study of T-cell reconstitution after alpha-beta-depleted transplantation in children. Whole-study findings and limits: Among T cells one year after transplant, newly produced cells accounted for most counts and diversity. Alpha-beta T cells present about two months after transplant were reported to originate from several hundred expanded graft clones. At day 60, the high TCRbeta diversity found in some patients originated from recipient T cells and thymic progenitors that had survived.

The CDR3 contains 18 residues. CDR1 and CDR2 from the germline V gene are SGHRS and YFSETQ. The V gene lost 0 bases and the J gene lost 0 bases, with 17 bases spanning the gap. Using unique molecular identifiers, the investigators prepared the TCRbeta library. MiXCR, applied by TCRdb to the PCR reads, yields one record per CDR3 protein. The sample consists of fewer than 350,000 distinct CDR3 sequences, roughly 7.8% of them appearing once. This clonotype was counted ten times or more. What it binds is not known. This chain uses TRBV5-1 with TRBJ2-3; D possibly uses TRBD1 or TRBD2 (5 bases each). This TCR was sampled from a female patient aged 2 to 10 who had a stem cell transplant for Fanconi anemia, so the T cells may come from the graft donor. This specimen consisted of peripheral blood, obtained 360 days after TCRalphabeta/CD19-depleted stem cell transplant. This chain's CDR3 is CASSLARVGDFSTDTQYF. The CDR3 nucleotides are TGCGCCAGCAGCTTGGCCAGGGTGGGGGATTTTAGCACAGATACGCAGTATTTT.